The 3 T cell receptor beta chains listed next were all sequenced from one sample in a study of OX40 agonist ivuxolimab in advanced cancers. Here immunoSEQ multiplex PCR was the method, and the copy in TCRdb shows in-frame clones only, minus some. The repertoire holds about 110,000 clones, with roughly 90% as singletons. This material consisted of CD4+ or CD8+ T cells sorted from blood, taken in a trial of the OX40 agonist ivuxolimab. The receptors here all came from an adult with an advanced solid tumor such as melanoma, head and neck, liver or kidney cancer.

This chain connects TRBV2 to TRBJ1-2, with TRBD1 matching 7 bases. The CDR3 has 14 residues. V lost 6 bases to trimming and J lost 5 bases; unmatched junction nucleotides: 9. The germline gives CDR1 SNHLY, CDR2 FYNNEI. CDR3 loop: CASRVQGNTYGYTF. CDR3 nucleotides: TGTGCCAGCAGGGTACAGGGGAATACTTATGGCTACACCTTC.

As regards this clone: The sample contains more than one DNA sequence encoding this CDR3. This chain uses TRBV2 with TRBJ1-2; 10 bases line up with TRBD1. This CDR3 has 13 residues. Germline CDR1 SNHLY, CDR2 FYNNEI. Losses at the gene ends were 6 bases for V and 8 bases for J; bases not matched to a gene: 6. CDR3 sequence: CASRRDRGEGYTF. The CDR3 DNA follows: TGTGCCAGCAGGAGGGACAGGGGCGAAGGCTACACCTTC.

The V and J genes are TRBV19 and TRBJ1-6; D uncertain. CDR3 length: 17 residues. The V and J ends lost 5 bases and 7 bases respectively, with 21 bases between them. Germline loops: CDR1 LNHDA, CDR2 SQIVND (reference sequence). In nucleotides, the CDR3 is TGTGCCAGTAGTTCCTTCTCAGGAAGGGTGGTAAATTCACCCCTCCACTTT. Protein sequence: CASSSFSGRVVNSPLHF. Combining the CDR3 with reference TRBV19 and TRBJ1-6 gives the whole variable domain DGGITQSPKYLFRKEGQNVTLSCEQNLNHDAMYWYRQDPGQGLRLIYYSQIVNDFQKGDIAEGYSVSREKKESFPLTVTSAQKNPTAFYLCASSSFSGRVVNSPLHFGNGTRLTVT.